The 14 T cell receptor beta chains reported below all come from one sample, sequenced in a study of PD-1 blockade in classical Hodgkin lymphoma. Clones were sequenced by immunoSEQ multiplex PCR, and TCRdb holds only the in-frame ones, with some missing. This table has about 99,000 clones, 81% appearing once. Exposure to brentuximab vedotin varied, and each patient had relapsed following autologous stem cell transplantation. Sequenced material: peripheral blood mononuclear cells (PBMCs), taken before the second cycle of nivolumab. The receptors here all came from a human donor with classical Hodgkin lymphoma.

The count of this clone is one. CDR3 region: CASSLALLNTGELFF. DNA of the CDR3: TGCGCCAGCAGCTTGGCCCTACTGAACACCGGGGAGCTGTTTTTT. The J gene is TRBJ2-2, the V gene TRBV5-1; no firm D call. The CDR3 has 15 residues. Trimming cost V 0 bases and J 1 base, with 7 bases left between them. The germline gives CDR1 SGHRS, CDR2 YFSETQ.

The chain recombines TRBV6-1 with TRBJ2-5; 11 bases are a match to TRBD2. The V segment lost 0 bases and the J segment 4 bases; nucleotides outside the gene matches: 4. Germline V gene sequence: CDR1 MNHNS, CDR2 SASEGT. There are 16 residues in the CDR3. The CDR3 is CASSEALAGVGETQYF. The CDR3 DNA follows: TGTGCCAGCAGTGAAGCACTAGCGGGAGTTGGAGAGACCCAGTACTTC.

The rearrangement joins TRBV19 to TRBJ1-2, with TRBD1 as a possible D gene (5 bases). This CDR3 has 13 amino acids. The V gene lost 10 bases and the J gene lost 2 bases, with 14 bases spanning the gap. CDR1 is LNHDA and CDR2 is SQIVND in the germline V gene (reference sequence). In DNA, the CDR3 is TGTGCCACAAAGACAGAACCAAACTATGGCTACACCTTC. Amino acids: CATKTEPNYGYTF.

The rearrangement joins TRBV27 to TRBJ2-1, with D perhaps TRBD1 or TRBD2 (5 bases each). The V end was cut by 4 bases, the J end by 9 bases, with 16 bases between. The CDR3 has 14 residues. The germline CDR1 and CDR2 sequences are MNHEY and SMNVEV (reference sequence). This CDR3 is CASSWGRHMGEQFF. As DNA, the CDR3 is TGTGCCAGCAGTTGGGGACGGCACATGGGTGAGCAGTTCTTC.

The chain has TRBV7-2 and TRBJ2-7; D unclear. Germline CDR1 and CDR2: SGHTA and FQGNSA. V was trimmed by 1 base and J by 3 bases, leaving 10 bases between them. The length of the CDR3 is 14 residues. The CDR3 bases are TGTGCCAGCAGCTTAGGCATTCGAGTCTACGAGCAGTACTTC. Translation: CASSLGIRVYEQYF.

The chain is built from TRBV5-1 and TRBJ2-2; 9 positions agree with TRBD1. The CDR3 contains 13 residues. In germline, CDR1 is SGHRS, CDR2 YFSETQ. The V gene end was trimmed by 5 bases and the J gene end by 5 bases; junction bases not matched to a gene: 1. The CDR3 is CASSGTGTGELFF. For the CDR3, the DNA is TGCGCCAGCAGTGGGACAGGGACCGGGGAGCTGTTTTTT.

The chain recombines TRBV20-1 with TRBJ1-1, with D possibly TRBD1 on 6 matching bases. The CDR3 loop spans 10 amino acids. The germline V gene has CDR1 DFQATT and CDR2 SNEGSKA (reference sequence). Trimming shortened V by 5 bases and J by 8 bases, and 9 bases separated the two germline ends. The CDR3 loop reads CSARQVEAFF. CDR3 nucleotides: TGCAGTGCTCGACAGGTAGAAGCTTTCTTT.

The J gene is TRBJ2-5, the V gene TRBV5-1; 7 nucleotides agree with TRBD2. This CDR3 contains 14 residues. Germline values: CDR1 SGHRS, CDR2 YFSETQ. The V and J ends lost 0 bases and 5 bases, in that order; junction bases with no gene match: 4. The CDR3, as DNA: TGCGCCAGCAGCTTGGGCGGGAGCGGGGAGACCCAGTACTTC. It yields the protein CASSLGGSGETQYF.

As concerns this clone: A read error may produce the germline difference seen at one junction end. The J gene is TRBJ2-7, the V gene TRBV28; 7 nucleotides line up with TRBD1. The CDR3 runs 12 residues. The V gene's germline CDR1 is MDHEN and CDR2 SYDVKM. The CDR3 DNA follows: TGTGCCAGCAGTCGGAACCCCGGGACAGCCAACTTC. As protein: CASSRNPGTANF.

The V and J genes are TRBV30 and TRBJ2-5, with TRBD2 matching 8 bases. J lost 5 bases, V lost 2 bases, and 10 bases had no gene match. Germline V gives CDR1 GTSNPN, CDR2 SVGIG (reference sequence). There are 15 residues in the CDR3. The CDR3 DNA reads TGTGCCTGGAGTTATACGGGAGGGCGAGGGGAGACCCAGTACTTC. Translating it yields CAWSYTGGRGETQYF.

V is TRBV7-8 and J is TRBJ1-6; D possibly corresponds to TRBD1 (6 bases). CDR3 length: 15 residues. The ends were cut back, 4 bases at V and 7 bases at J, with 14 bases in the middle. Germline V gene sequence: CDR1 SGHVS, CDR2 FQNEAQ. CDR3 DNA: TGTGCCAGCAGCTCCAGACAGGATTTGAATTCACCCCTCCACTTT. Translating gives CASSSRQDLNSPLHF.

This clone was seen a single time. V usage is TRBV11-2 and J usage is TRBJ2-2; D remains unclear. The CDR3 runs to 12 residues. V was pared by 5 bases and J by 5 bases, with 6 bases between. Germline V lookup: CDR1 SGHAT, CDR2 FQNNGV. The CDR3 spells CASSRETGELFF. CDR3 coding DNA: TGTGCCAGCAGCCGAGAAACCGGGGAGCTGTTTTTT. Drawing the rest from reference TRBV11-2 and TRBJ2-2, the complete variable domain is EAGVAQSPRYKIIEKRQSVAFWCNPISGHATLYWYQQILGQGPKLLIQFQNNGVVDDSQLPKDRFSAERLKGVDSTLKIQPAKLEDSAVYLCASSRETGELFFGEGSRLTVL.

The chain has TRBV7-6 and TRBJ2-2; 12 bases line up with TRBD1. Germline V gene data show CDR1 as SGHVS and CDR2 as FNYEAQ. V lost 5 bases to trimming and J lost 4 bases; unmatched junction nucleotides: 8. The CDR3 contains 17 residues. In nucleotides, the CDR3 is TGTGCCAGCAGCAGAACCGGGACAGGGGGCATCACCGGGGAGCTGTTTTTT. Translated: CASSRTGTGGITGELFF.

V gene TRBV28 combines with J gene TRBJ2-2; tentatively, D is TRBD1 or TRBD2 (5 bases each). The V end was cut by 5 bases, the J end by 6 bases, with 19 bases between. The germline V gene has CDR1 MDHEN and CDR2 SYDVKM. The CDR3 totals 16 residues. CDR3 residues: CASSPHPGRKSGELFF. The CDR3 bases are TGTGCCAGCAGTCCCCATCCGGGGCGGAAATCCGGGGAGCTGTTTTTT. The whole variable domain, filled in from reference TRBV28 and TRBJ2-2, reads DVKVTQSSRYLVKRTGEKVFLECVQDMDHENMFWYRQDPGLGLRLIYFSYDVKMKEKGDIPEGYSVSREKKERFSLILESASTNQTSMYLCASSPHPGRKSGELFFGEGSRLTVL.